The 20 T cell receptor beta chains below were found in one sample sequenced in a study of T-cell memory formation after mild COVID-19. TCRdb used MiXCR to reprocess the 5' RACE reads, holding one entry per CDR3 protein. The sample records 550,000 to 600,000 distinct CDR3 sequences, roughly 17% being singletons. What was sequenced was PBMCs or a T cell subset sorted from them (not recorded which). These receptors were taken from an adult woman who had mild COVID-19 (a few samples of this study predate the infection). Cell type and time point are not known.

This clonotype was observed a handful of times. The rearrangement joins TRBV5-1 to TRBJ2-7; a possible D gene is TRBD2 (6 bases). Per germline, CDR1 SGHRS and CDR2 YFSETQ. The CDR3 spans 14 residues. With 1 base removed from V and 2 bases from J, the gap between germline ends came to 10 bases. CDR3 bases: TGCGCCAGCAGCTTGCGGACTACCCCCTACGAGCAGTACTTC. Translated: CASSLRTTPYEQYF.

This clonotype occurred a few times. V usage is TRBV20-1 and J usage is TRBJ1-2; TRBD1 might be the D (5 bases). The germline V gene encodes CDR1 DFQATT and CDR2 SNEGSKA (reference sequence). The CDR3 runs 13 residues. V gave up 6 bases and J gave up 6 bases, with 17 bases separating them. CDR3 protein: CSAPLGGRNGYTF. The CDR3, as DNA: TGCAGTGCCCCGCTTGGGGGGAGGAATGGCTACACCTTC.

This chain links TRBV5-1 with TRBJ1-2, with 8 nucleotides matching TRBD1. CDR3 length equals 15 residues. Germline V gene lookup returns CDR1 SGHRS and CDR2 YFSETQ. The ends lost 0 bases at V and 6 bases at J; junction bases unmatched: 7. The CDR3 DNA sequence: TGCGCCAGCAGCTTGGCCCCGACAGGGGACCATGGCTACACCTTC. It encodes CASSLAPTGDHGYTF.

This clonotype has just a few counts. CDR3 amino acids: CASSLGGSGNEQFF. CDR3 nucleotides: TGTGCCAGCAGCCTAGGGGGGAGTGGTAATGAGCAGTTCTTC. V and J are TRBV12-3 or TRBV12-4 and TRBJ2-1; D assignment may be TRBD1 or TRBD2 (6 bases each). The CDR3 has 14 residues. Trimming shortened V by 6 bases and J by 7 bases, and 16 bases separated the two germline ends.

The chain has TRBV30 and TRBJ2-3; TRBD1 matches 8 bases. Per germline, CDR1 GTSNPN and CDR2 SVGIG (reference sequence). Trimming at V came to 3 bases and at J to 3 bases, leaving 5 bases not matched to a gene. The CDR3 runs 14 residues. The CDR3 here is CAWSETGATDTQYF. The CDR3 nucleotides are TGTGCCTGGAGCGAGACAGGGGCGACAGATACGCAGTATTTT.

This clonotype has more than one count but fewer than ten. The V gene is TRBV9, the J gene TRBJ1-2; D is uncertain. V gave up 7 bases and J gave up 7 bases, with 17 bases separating them. This CDR3 contains 13 residues. The germline gives CDR1 SGDLS, CDR2 YYNGEE. Written as DNA, the CDR3 is TGTGCCAGCTCCCCGGGGAACCGTGGTGGCTACACCTTC. This gives the protein CASSPGNRGGYTF.

The V gene is TRBV27, the J gene TRBJ2-3, with D possibly being TRBD1 (5 bases). The V end was cut by 5 bases, the J end by 4 bases, with 13 bases between. In germline, CDR1 is MNHEY, CDR2 SMNVEV (reference sequence). CDR3 length: 14 residues. CDR3 DNA sequence: TGTGCCAGCAGTGTATTGGGGCGCGCAGATACGCAGTATTTT. Amino acid sequence: CASSVLGRADTQYF.

This clonotype was observed a handful of times. The V and J genes are TRBV9 and TRBJ1-2; D is perhaps TRBD1 (5 bases). This CDR3 contains 14 residues. V was shortened by 4 bases and J by 2 bases, with 12 bases between the two germline ends. Germline V gene lookup returns CDR1 SGDLS and CDR2 YYNGEE. The CDR3 sequence is CASSSSNRNYGYTF. The DNA for the CDR3 is TGTGCCAGCAGCTCATCGAACAGGAACTATGGCTACACCTTC. Variable domain in full (rest from reference TRBV9 and TRBJ1-2): DSGVTQTPKHLITATGQRVTLRCSPRSGDLSVYWYQQSLDQGLQFLIQYYNGEERAKGNILERFSAQQFPDLHSELNLSSLELGDSALYFCASSSSNRNYGYTFGSGTRLTVV.

This clonotype occurred a few times. The chain has TRBV9 and TRBJ2-3, with D possibly being TRBD2 (5 bases). Germline lookup yields CDR1 SGDLS and CDR2 YYNGEE. The CDR3 loop spans 16 amino acids. Trimming stripped 3 bases from V and 4 bases from J, with 18 bases between. The CDR3: CASSASLGVWADTQYF. CDR3 DNA: TGTGCCAGCAGCGCCTCTTTGGGAGTATGGGCAGATACGCAGTATTTT. Drawing the rest from reference TRBV9 and TRBJ2-3, the complete variable domain is DSGVTQTPKHLITATGQRVTLRCSPRSGDLSVYWYQQSLDQGLQFLIQYYNGEERAKGNILERFSAQQFPDLHSELNLSSLELGDSALYFCASSASLGVWADTQYFGPGTRLTVL.

This chain links TRBV5-1 with TRBJ2-1, with D unclear. The CDR3 sequence is 11 residues long. From germline, CDR1 is SGHRS and CDR2 YFSETQ. Trimming stripped 7 bases from V and 6 bases from J, with 8 bases between. CDR3 sequence (DNA): TGCGCCAGCTACGATGTCAATGAGCAGTTCTTC. Residues: CASYDVNEQFF.

The chain is built from TRBV29-1 and TRBJ1-2, with a possible D match to TRBD1 (5 bases). Germline assignment: CDR1 SQVTM and CDR2 ANQGSEA. This CDR3 is built from 18 residues. The V end was cut by 5 bases, the J end by 0 bases, with 25 bases between. CDR3 residues: CSVFWSWTPEEPNYGYTF. The DNA of the CDR3 is TGCAGCGTTTTTTGGAGTTGGACACCCGAAGAACCTAACTATGGCTACACCTTC.

Points on this clonotype: This sequence may be a read error, since a much larger clone differs from it by one base. The rearrangement joins TRBV28 to TRBJ2-7; TRBD2 aligns across 9 bases. Trimming took 4 bases from V and 4 from J; bases not matched to a gene: 8. Germline CDR1 reads MDHEN; CDR2 reads SYDVKM. The CDR3 has 15 amino acids. This CDR3 reads CASSSGTSRVYEQYF. CDR3 sequence (DNA): TGTGCCAGCAGTTCTGGGACTAGCAGGGTATACGAGCAGTACTTC.

The CDR3 DNA is TGTGCCACCAGTGATCCGACAGGTAGACTTCACGAGCAGTACTTC. Protein product: CATSDPTGRLHEQYF. This chain joins TRBV24-1 and TRBJ2-7; maybe TRBD1 (6 bases). There are 15 residues in the CDR3. Trimming removed 3 bases at V and 5 bases at J, with 16 bases between. Germline V lookup: CDR1 KGHDR, CDR2 SFDVKD.

The rearrangement uses TRBV5-1 and TRBJ2-7, with D possibly being TRBD1 (6 bases). Trimming left V 0 bases short and J 4 bases short, with 14 bases between. The CDR3 is 15 residues long. The V gene's germline CDR1 is SGHRS and CDR2 YFSETQ. The CDR3 coding sequence is TGCGCCAGCAGCTTGGAGTCAGGGGATACATACGAGCAGTACTTC. Translating gives CASSLESGDTYEQYF.

J is TRBJ1-1 and V is TRBV30; 8 bases match TRBD1. The CDR3 length is 15 residues. Looked up from germline, CDR1 is GTSNPN and CDR2 is SVGIG (reference sequence). The ends lost 0 bases at V and 6 bases at J; junction bases unmatched: 9. CDR3 residues: CAWSVDRTGWAEAFF. The DNA for the CDR3 is TGTGCCTGGAGTGTAGACAGGACAGGGTGGGCTGAAGCTTTCTTT.

About this clonotype: A much more abundant neighbour one base away suggests this may be a read error. The chain links TRBV13 to TRBJ2-7, with D hard to call. Looked up from germline, CDR1 is PRHDT and CDR2 is FYEKMQ (reference sequence). Trimming left V 5 bases short and J 0 bases short, with 5 bases between. CDR3 length: 12 residues. The chain's CDR3 is CASSHLSYEQYF. DNA for the CDR3: TGTGCCAGCAGCCACCTCTCCTACGAGCAGTACTTC.

This clonotype was detected only a few times. The rearrangement uses TRBV15 and TRBJ2-5; D unclear. Germline V lookup: CDR1 LNHNV, CDR2 YYDKDF (reference sequence). Trimming took off 0 bases at V and 5 bases at J, with 7 bases between the two ends. This CDR3 spans 13 amino acids. CDR3 DNA sequence: TGTGCCACCAGCAGAGATCTGTCGGAGACCCAGTACTTC. Its protein is CATSRDLSETQYF.

This clonotype has just a few counts. V usage is TRBV5-1 and J usage is TRBJ1-1; D possibly corresponds to TRBD1 (6 bases). The germline V gene has CDR1 SGHRS and CDR2 YFSETQ. The CDR3 has 14 amino acids. The V and J ends lost 1 base and 4 bases respectively, with 11 bases between them. CDR3 in DNA: TGCGCCAGCAGCTTGATCTTGGACAGCACTGAAGCTTTCTTT. This gives the protein CASSLILDSTEAFF.

This clonotype was picked up a small number of times. V gene TRBV7-9 combines with J gene TRBJ2-7; D uncertain. Trimming cost V 5 bases and J 0 bases, with 8 bases left between them. The CDR3 length is 13 residues. CDR1 is SEHNR, CDR2 FQNEAQ, per germline (reference sequence). CDR3 sequence reads: CASSQRNSYEQYF. CDR3 bases: TGTGCCAGCAGCCAGAGAAACTCCTACGAGCAGTACTTC.

The chain joins TRBV3-1 to TRBJ2-3, with 10 nucleotides matching TRBD2. Trimming at V came to 4 bases and at J to 7 bases, leaving 11 bases not matched to a gene. This CDR3 contains 16 residues. Germline V lookup: CDR1 LGHDT, CDR2 YNNKEL (reference sequence). The CDR3 sequence is CASSPRASGRGNTQYF. For the CDR3, the DNA is TGTGCCAGCAGCCCCCGAGCGAGCGGGAGGGGTAATACGCAGTATTTT.